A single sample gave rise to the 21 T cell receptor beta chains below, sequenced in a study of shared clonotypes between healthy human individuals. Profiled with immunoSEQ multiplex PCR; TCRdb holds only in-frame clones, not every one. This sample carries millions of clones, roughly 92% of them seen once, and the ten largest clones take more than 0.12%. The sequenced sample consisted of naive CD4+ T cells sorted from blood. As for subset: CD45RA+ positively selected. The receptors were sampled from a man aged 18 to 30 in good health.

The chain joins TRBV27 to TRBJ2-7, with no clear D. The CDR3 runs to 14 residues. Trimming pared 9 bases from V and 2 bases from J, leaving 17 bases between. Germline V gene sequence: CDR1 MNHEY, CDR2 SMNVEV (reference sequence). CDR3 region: CASSTRQATYEQYF. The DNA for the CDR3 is TGTGCCAGTTCCACCAGGCAGGCAACCTACGAGCAGTACTTC.

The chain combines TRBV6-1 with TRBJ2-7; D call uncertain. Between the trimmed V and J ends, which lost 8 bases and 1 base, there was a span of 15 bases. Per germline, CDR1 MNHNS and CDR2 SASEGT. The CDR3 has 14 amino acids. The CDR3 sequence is CASSFLDLSYEQYF. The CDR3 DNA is TGTGCCAGCTCATTCCTGGACCTATCCTACGAGCAGTACTTC.

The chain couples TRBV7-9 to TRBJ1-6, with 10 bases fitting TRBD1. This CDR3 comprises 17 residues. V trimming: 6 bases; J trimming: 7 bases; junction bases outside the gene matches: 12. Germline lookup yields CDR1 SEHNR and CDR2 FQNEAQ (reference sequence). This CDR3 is CASRLQIGTGDNSPLHF. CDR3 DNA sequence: TGTGCCAGCAGACTACAAATCGGGACAGGGGACAATTCACCCCTCCACTTT.

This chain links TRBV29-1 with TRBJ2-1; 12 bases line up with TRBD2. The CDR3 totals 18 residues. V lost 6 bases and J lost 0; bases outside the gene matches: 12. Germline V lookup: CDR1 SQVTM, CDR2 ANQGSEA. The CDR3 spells CSVVGTSGFQSSYNEQFF. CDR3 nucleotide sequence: TGCAGCGTCGTTGGGACTAGCGGGTTTCAGAGCTCCTACAATGAGCAGTTCTTC.

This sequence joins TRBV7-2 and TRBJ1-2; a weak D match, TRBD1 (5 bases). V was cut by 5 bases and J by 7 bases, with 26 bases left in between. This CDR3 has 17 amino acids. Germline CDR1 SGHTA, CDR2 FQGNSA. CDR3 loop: CASSRDHRFGGNTGYTF. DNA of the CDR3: TGTGCCAGCAGCCGAGACCACAGGTTCGGAGGCAATACTGGCTACACCTTC. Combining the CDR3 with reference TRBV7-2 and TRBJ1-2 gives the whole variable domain GAGVSQSPSNKVTEKGKDVELRCDPISGHTALYWYRQSLGQGLEFLIYFQGNSAPDKSGLPSDRFSAERTGGSVSTLTIQRTQQEDSAVYLCASSRDHRFGGNTGYTFGSGTRLTVV.

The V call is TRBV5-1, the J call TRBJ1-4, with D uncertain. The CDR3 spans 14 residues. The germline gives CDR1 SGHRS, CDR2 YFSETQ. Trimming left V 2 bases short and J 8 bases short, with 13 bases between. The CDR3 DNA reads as TGCGCCAGCAGCTTAAAGGACGGAAGAGAAAAACTGTTTTTT. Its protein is CASSLKDGREKLFF.

CDR3 nucleotides: TGTGCCAGCAGCAAAGGTAGTCACAGCATAGCTAACTATGGCTACACCTTC. The encoded protein is CASSKGSHSIANYGYTF. The chain combines TRBV21-1 with TRBJ1-2; TRBD1 is the table's D call and was not checked against the DNA. TRBV21-1 is flagged as a pseudogene. The CDR3 loop spans 17 amino acids.

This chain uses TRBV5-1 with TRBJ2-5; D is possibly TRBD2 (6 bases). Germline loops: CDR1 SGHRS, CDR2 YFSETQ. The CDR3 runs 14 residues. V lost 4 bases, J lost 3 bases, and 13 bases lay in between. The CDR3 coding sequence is TGCGCCAGCAGCCCCAAGACTAGAGAAGAGACCCAGTACTTC. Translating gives CASSPKTREETQYF.

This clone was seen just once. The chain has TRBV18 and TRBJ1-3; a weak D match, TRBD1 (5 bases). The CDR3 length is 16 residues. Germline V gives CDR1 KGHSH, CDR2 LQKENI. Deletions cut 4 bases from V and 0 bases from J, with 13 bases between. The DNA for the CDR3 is TGTGCCAGCTCACTGTGGGACGCGAACTCTGGAAACACCATATATTTT. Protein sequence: CASSLWDANSGNTIYF.

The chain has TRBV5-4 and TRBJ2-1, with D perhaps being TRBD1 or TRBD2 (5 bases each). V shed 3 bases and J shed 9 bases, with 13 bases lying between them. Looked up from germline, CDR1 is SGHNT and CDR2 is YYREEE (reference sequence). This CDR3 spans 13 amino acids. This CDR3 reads CASSSPGTGEQFF. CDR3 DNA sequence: TGTGCCAGCAGCTCTCCGGGGACCGGTGAGCAGTTCTTC. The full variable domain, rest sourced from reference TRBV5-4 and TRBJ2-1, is ETGVTQSPTHLIKTRGQQVTLRCSSQSGHNTVSWYQQALGQGPQFIFQYYREEENGRGNFPPRFSGLQFPNYSSELNVNALELDDSALYLCASSSPGTGEQFFGPGTRLTVL.

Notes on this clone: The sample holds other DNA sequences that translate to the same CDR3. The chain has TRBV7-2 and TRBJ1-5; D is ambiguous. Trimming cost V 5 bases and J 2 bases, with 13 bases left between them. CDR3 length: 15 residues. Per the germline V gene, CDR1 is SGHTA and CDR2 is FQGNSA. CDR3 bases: TGTGCCAGCAGCCCGGAGGGAGGAGGCAATCAGCCCCAGCATTTT. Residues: CASSPEGGGNQPQHF.

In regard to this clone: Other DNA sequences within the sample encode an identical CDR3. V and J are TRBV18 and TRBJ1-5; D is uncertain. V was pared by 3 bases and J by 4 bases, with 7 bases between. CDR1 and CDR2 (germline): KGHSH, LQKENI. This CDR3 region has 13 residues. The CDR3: CASSPGVNQPQHF. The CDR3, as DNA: TGTGCCAGCTCACCGGGAGTAAATCAGCCCCAGCATTTT.

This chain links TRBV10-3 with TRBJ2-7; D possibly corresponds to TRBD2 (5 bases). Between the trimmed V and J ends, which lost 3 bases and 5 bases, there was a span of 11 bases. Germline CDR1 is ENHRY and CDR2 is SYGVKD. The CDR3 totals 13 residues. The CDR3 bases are TGTGCCATCAGTGACTCGGGAAACAACGAGCAGTACTTC. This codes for CAISDSGNNEQYF.

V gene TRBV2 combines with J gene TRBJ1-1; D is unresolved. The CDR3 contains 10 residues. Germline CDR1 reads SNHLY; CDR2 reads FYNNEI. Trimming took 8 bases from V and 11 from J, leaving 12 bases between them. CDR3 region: CASEDLMAFF. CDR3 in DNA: TGTGCCAGCGAAGACCTGATGGCTTTCTTT.

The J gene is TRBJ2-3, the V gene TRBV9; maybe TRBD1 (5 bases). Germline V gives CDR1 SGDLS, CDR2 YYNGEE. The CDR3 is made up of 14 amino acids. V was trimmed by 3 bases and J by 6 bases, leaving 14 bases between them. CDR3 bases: TGTGCCAGCAGCGCCAGGGTTTCAGGGGATACGCAGTATTTT. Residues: CASSARVSGDTQYF.

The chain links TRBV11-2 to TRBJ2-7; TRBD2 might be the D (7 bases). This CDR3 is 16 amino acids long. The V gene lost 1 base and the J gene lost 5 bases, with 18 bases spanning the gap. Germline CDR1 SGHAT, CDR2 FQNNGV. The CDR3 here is CASSLVGGASRNEQYF. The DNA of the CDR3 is TGTGCCAGCAGCTTAGTTGGGGGGGCAAGTAGAAACGAGCAGTACTTC.

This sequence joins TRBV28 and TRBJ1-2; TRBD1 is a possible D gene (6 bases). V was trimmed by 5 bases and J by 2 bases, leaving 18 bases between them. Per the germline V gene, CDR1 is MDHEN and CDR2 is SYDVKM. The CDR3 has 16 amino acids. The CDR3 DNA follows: TGTGCCAGCAGTCAGAGGGGGGGGCGCGGGAACTATGGCTACACCTTC. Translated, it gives CASSQRGGRGNYGYTF.

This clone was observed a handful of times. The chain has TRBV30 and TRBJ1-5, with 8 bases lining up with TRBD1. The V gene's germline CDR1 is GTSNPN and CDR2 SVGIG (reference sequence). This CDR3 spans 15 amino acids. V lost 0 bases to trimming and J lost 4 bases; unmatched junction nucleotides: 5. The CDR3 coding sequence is TGTGCCTGGAGTGTACCAGGGGGCCCTAATCAGCCCCAGCATTTT. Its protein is CAWSVPGGPNQPQHF.

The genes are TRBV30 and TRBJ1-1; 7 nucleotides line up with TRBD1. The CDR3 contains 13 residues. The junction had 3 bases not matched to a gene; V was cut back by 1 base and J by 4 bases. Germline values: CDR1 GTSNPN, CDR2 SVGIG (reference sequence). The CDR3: CAWSGQGTTEAFF. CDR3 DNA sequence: TGTGCCTGGAGTGGACAGGGTACCACTGAAGCTTTCTTT.

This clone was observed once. In DNA form, the CDR3 reads TGTGCCAGCAGTTACGCGGAAGATAATCAGCCCCAGCATTTT. Its translation is CASSYAEDNQPQHF. The genes are TRBV6-6 and TRBJ1-5, with D unresolved. Trimming removed 2 bases from V and 4 bases from J, with 9 bases in between. The CDR3 sequence is 14 residues long. Germline-derived CDR1 and CDR2 are MNHNY and SVGAGI (reference sequence).

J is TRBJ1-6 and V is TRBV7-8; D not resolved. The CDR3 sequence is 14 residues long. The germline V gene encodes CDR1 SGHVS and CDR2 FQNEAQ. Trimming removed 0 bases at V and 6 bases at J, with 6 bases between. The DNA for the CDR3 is TGTGCCAGCAGCTTAGCGACCCTTAATTCACCCCTCCACTTT. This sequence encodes CASSLATLNSPLHF.